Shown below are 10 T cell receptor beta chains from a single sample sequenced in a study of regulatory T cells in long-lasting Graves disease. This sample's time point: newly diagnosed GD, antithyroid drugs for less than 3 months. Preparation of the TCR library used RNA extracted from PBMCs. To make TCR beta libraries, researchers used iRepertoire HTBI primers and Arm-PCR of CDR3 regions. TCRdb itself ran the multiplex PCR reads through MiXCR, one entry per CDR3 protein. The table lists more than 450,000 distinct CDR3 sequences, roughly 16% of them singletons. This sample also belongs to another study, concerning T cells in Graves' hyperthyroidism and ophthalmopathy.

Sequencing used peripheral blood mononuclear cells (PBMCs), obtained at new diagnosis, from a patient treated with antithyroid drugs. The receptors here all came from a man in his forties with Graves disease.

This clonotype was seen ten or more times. This chain's CDR3 is CSARQGAGVLDNEQFF. The CDR3 nucleotides read TGCAGTGCTAGGCAGGGAGCGGGAGTTTTGGACAATGAGCAGTTCTTC. This chain uses TRBV20-1 with TRBJ2-1; 8 positions agree with TRBD2. CDR1 DFQATT and CDR2 SNEGSKA come from the germline V gene (reference sequence). The CDR3 runs 16 residues. V shed 3 bases, J shed 5 bases, and the junction held 12 bases outside the gene matches.

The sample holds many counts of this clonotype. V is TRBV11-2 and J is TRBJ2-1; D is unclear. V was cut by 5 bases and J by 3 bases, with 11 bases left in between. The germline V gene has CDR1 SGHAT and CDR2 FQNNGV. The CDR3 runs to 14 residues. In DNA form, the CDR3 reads TGTGCCAGCAGCCCAGGTCTAGACTACAATGAGCAGTTCTTC. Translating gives CASSPGLDYNEQFF.

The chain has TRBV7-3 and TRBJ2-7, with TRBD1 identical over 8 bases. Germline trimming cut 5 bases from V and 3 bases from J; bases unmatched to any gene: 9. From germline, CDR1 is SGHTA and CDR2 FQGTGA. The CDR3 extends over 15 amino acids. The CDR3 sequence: CASSTQPGQGYEQYF. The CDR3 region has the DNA TGTGCCAGCAGCACACAACCCGGACAGGGCTACGAGCAGTACTTC. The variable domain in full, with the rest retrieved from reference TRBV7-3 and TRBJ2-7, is GAGVSQTPSNKVTEKGKYVELRCDPISGHTALYWYRQSLGQGPEFLIYFQGTGAADDSGLPNDRFFAVRPEGSVSTLKIQRTERGDSAVYLCASSTQPGQGYEQYFGPGTRLTVT.

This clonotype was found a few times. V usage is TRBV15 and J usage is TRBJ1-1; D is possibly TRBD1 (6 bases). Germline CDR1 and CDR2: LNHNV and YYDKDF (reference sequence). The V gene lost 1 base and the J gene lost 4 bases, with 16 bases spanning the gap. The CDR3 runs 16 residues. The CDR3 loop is CATSRGSGVRTTEAFF. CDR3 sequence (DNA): TGTGCCACCAGCAGAGGATCAGGGGTAAGGACCACTGAAGCTTTCTTT.

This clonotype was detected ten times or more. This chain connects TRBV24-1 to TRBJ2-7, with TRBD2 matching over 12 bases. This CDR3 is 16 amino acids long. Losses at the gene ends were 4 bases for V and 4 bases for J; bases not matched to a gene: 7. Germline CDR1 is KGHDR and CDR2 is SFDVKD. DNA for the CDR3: TGTGCCACCAGTGACTCTAGCGGGAGGGCCTTATACGAGCAGTACTTC. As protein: CATSDSSGRALYEQYF.

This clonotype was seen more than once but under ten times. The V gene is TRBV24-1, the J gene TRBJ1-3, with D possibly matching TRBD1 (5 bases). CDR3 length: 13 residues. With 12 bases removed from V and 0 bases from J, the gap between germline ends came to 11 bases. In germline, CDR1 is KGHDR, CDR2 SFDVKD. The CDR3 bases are TGTGCCGCCGGGGACCTCTCTGGAAACACCATATATTTT. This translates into CAAGDLSGNTIYF.

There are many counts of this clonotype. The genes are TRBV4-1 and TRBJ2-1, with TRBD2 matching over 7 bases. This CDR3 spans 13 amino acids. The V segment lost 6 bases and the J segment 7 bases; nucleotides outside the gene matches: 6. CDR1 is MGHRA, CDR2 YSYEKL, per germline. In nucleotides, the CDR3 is TGCGCCAGCAGTCGAAGGGAGGGGAATGAGCAGTTCTTC. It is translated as CASSRREGNEQFF.

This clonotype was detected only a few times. The chain's CDR3 is CASEEGAFDEQFF. CDR3 bases: TGTGCCAGCGAAGAGGGGGCTTTCGATGAGCAGTTCTTC. This sequence joins TRBV6-1 and TRBJ2-1; 7 bases are a match to TRBD1. This CDR3 region has 13 residues. Trimming took 8 bases from V and 8 from J; bases not matched to a gene: 9. CDR1 is MNHNS and CDR2 is SASEGT in the germline V gene.

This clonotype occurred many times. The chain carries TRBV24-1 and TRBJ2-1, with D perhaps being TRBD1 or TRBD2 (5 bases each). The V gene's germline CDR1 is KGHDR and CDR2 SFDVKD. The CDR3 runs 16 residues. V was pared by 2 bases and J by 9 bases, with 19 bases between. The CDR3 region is CATSDSGTPLGTEQFF. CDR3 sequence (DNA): TGTGCCACCAGTGATTCCGGGACCCCTCTGGGCACTGAGCAGTTCTTC.

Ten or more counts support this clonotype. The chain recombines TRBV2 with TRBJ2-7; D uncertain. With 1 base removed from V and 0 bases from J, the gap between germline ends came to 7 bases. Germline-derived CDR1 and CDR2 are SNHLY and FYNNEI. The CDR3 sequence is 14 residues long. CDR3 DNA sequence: TGTGCCAGCAGTGAAGGTATGGGCTCCTACGAGCAGTACTTC. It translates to CASSEGMGSYEQYF.